The 7 T cell receptor beta chains below all came from one sample that was sequenced in a study of beta chain features in type 1 diabetes. Study findings and constraints: All four CD4+ subsets of Type 1 diabetes patients contained TCRB CDR3s that were moderately but significantly shorter.

These receptors have no identified antigens. TCRB transcripts that were expressed got sequenced, as all of the isolated RNA had been reverse transcribed. The repertoire was sequenced with immunoSEQ multiplex PCR; TCRdb's copy has only in-frame clones and lacks some. The sample holds about 650,000 clones, around 12% seen once. Input material: naive CD4+ T cells from blood. The receptors here all came from a man aged 30 to 39 with type 1 diabetes.

This clone appeared a few times. This chain connects TRBV6-6 to TRBJ1-6; 9 bases match TRBD1. Germline values: CDR1 MNHNY, CDR2 SVGAGI (reference sequence). This CDR3 has 14 residues. The J segment lost 10 bases and the V segment lost 9 bases, leaving 10 bases of the junction unmatched. The CDR3 sequence is CASLPGQGRSPLHF. CDR3 coding DNA: TGTGCCAGTTTACCGGGACAGGGACGCTCACCCCTCCACTTT.

This clone has just a few counts. V is TRBV6-5 and J is TRBJ1-5; D remains ambiguous. The germline gives CDR1 MNHEY, CDR2 SVGAGI. This CDR3 is 12 amino acids long. Deletions cut 5 bases from V and 15 bases from J, with 17 bases between. The CDR3 here is CASSQDRPWVHF. DNA for the CDR3: TGTGCCAGCAGTCAAGACCGTCCCTGGGTGCATTTT.

The J gene is TRBJ2-7, the V gene TRBV6-1, with TRBD1 identical over 7 bases. V shed 1 base and J 3 bases; nucleotides not matched to a gene: 15. The CDR3 has 18 amino acids. CDR1 MNHNS and CDR2 SASEGT come from the germline V gene. CDR3 coding DNA: TGTGCCAGCAGTGAAGGGAACCGACAGGGAGCTTTACACTACGAGCAGTACTTC. This encodes CASSEGNRQGALHYEQYF.

The chain has TRBV19 and TRBJ2-7; 7 bases map to TRBD1. V shed 6 bases, J shed 1 base, and the junction held 9 bases outside the gene matches. In germline, CDR1 is LNHDA, CDR2 SQIVND (reference sequence). The CDR3 sequence is 15 residues long. Here the CDR3 DNA reads TGTGCCAGTAGCCCCCCGGGACAGTTTTCCTACGAGCAGTACTTC. Protein sequence: CASSPPGQFSYEQYF.

The CDR3 region is CASTARGSYNEQFF. Here the CDR3 DNA reads TGTGCCAGTACCGCCAGGGGCTCCTACAATGAGCAGTTCTTC. This chain links TRBV19 with TRBJ2-1; weak D call: TRBD1 (6 bases). Germline CDR1 LNHDA, CDR2 SQIVND (reference sequence). Trimming shortened V by 7 bases and J by 0 bases, and 10 bases separated the two germline ends. The CDR3 totals 14 residues.

This rearrangement joins TRBV5-1 to TRBJ1-6, with TRBD1 as a possible D gene (6 bases). Trimming took off 4 bases at V and 8 bases at J, with 22 bases between the two ends. There are 17 residues in the CDR3. Germline CDR1 SGHRS, CDR2 YFSETQ. The CDR3 coding sequence is TGCGCCAGCAGCCGAATCCCGACGGGGAGACAGGATTCACCCCTCCACTTT. Its protein is CASSRIPTGRQDSPLHF.

This clone has just a few counts. The rearrangement links TRBV28 to TRBJ2-1; TRBD2 matches 9 bases. Germline CDR1 is MDHEN and CDR2 is SYDVKM. The trim removed 5 bases at V and 6 bases at J, leaving 11 bases unmatched. The CDR3 length is 16 residues. The CDR3 nucleotides read TGTGCCAGCAGTGCTTTAGCGGGAGAACCCCTCAATGAGCAGTTCTTC. It translates to CASSALAGEPLNEQFF. The full variable domain, in which reference TRBV28 and TRBJ2-1 provide the parts outside the CDR3, is DVKVTQSSRYLVKRTGEKVFLECVQDMDHENMFWYRQDPGLGLRLIYFSYDVKMKEKGDIPEGYSVSREKKERFSLILESASTNQTSMYLCASSALAGEPLNEQFFGPGTRLTVL.